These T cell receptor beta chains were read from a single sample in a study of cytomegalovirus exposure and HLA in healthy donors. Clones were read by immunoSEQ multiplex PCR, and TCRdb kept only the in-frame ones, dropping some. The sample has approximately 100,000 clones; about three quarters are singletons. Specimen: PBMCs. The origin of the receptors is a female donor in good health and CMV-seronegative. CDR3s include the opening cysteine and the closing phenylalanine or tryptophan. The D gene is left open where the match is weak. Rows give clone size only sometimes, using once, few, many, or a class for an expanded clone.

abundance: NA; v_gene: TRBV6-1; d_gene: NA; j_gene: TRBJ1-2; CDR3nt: TGTGCCAGCAGTGAACAAGGAGGTGACTATGGCTACACCTTC; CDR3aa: CASSEQGGDYGYTF
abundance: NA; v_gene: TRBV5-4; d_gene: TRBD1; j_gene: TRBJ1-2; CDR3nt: TGTGCCAGCAGCGCAGGGGGCTCTGGCTACACCTTC; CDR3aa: CASSAGGSGYTF
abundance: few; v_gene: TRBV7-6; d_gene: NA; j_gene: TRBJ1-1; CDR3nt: TGTGCCAGCAGCCCAAGTGTGGGCTTCACCAACACTGAAGCTTTCTTT; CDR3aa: CASSPSVGFTNTEAFF
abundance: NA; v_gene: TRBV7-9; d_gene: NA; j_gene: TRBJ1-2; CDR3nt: TGTGCCAGCAGCTCCAGTGATTATGGCTACACCTTC; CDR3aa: CASSSSDYGYTF
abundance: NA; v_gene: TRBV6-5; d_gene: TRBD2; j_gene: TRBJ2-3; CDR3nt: TGTGCCAGCAGTCTTAGCGGGGGCCGATCGCAGTATTTT; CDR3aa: CASSLSGGRSQYF
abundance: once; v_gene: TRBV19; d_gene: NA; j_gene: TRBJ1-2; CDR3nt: TGTGCCAGTAGTAAGGACATTTATGGCTACACCTTC; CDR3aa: CASSKDIYGYTF
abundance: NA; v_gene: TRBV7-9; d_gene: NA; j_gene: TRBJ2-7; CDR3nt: TGTGCCAGCAGCCCCCTCTACGAGCAGTACTTC; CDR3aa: CASSPLYEQYF
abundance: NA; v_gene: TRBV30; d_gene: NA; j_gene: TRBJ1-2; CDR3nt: TGTGCCGGAGGGGTTGGCTACACCTTC; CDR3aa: CAGGVGYTF
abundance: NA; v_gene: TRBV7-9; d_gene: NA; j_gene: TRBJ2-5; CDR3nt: TGTGCCAGCAGCTCCGTTTTAAATCCAGAGACCCAGTACTTC; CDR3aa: CASSSVLNPETQYF
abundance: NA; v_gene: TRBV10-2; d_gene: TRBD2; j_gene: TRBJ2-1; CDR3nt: TGCGCCAGCAGTGGTTTAGCGGGGTTAGATGAGCAGTTCTTC; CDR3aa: CASSGLAGLDEQFF
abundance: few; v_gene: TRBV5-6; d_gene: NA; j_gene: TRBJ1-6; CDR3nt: TGTGCCAGCAGCTCCACAGGGTCCGTCACCCTCCACTTT; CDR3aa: CASSSTGSVTLHF
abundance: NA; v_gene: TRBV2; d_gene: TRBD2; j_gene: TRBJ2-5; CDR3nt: TGTGCCAGCAGTGATATGACTAGCGGGGAGACCCAGTACTTC; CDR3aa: CASSDMTSGETQYF
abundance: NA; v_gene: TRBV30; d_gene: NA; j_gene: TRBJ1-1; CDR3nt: TGTGCCTCTGCCCTACTGTTAAACACTGAAGCTTTCTTT; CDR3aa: CASALLLNTEAFF
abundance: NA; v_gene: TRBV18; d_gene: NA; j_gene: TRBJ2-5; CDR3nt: TGTGCCAGCTCACCTCAGAATGTGGAGACCCAGTACTTC; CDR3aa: CASSPQNVETQYF
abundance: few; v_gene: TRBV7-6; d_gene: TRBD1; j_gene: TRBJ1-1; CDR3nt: TGTGCCAGCAGCCGGACAGGGTTGACTGAAGCTTTCTTT; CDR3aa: CASSRTGLTEAFF
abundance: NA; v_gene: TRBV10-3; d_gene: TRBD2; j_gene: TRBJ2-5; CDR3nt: TGTGCCATCAGTCCGAGCGGGGGGGGTCCCCAGTACTTC; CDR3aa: CAISPSGGGPQYF
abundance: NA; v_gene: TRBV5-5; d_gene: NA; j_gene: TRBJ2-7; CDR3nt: TGTGCCAGCAGCCTCGGGACACGTAACCGTGGATACGAGCAGTACTTC; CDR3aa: CASSLGTRNRGYEQYF
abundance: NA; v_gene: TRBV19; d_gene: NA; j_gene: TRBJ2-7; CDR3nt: TGTGCCAGTAGTATCCAGGGGTACGGCTACGAGCAGTACTTC; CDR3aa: CASSIQGYGYEQYF
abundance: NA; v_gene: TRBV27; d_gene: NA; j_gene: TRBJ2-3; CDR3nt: TGTGCCAGCAGTTTGGAGGGGGCCACAGATACGCAGTATTTT; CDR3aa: CASSLEGATDTQYF
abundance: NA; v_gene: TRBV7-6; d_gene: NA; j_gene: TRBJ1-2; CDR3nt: TGTGCCAGCAGCCCTTCTCAGGCCACCTCCCAGGGTATCGGCTACACCTTC; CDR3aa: CASSPSQATSQGIGYTF
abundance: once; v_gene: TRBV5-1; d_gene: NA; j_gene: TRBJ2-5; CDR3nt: TGCGCCAGCAGCTTGGCCGGTGGGGGGCAAGAGACCCAGTACTTC; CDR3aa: CASSLAGGGQETQYF
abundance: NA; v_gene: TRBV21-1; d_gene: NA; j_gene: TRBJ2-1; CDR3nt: TGTGCCAGCAGCGATAAGGGCGGGGGGGGAGGGTTCTTC; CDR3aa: CASSDKGGGGGFF
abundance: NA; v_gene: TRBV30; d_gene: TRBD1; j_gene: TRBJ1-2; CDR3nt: TGTGCCTGGAGGGAACAGGGGGCGTTCTATGGCTACACCTTC; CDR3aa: CAWREQGAFYGYTF